This T cell receptor beta chain was obtained from a study of blood T cell repertoires in COVID-19. Libraries were prepared by immunoSEQ multiplex PCR; TCRdb keeps only in-frame clonotypes and omits some of them. The profile shows fewer than 150,000 clones, roughly 81% of them singletons. Looked up from germline, CDR1 is MNHEY and CDR2 is SVGAGI. This CDR3 region has 11 residues. Trimming pared 6 bases from V and 3 bases from J, leaving 5 bases between. V gene TRBV6-5 combines with J gene TRBJ1-2; D unclear. This clonotype was sampled from a human donor in a cohort sampled during active COVID-19. The sequenced sample was peripheral blood. CDR3 sequence (DNA): TGTGCCAGCAGGGAGGACTATGGCTACACCTTC. The encoded protein is CASREDYGYTF.